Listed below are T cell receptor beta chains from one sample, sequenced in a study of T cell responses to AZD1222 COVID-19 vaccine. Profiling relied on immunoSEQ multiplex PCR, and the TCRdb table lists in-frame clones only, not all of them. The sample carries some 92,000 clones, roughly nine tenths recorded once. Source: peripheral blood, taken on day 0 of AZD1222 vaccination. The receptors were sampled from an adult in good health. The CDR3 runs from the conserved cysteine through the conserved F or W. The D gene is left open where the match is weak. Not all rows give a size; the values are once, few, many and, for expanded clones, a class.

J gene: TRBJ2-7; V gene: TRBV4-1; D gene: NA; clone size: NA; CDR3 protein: CASSQEQLNDEQYF; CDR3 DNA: TGCGCCAGCAGCCAAGAACAGTTGAACGACGAGCAGTACTTC
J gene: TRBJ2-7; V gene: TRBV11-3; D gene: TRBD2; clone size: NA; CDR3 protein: CASSNSGFPYEQYF; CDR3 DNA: TGTGCCAGCAGTAATAGCGGGTTCCCCTACGAGCAGTACTTC
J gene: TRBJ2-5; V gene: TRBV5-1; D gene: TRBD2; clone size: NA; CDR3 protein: CASSLASGGAGETQYF; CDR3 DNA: TGCGCCAGCAGCTTGGCTAGCGGGGGGGCCGGAGAGACCCAGTACTTC
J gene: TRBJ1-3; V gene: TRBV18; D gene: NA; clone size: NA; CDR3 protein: CASSPRDTSSGNTIYF; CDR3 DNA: TGTGCCAGCTCACCCCGGGACACCTCCTCTGGAAACACCATATATTTT
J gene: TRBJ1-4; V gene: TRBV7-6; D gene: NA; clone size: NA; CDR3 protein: CASSKEGKLFF; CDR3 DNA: TGTGCCAGCAGCAAAGAGGGGAAACTGTTTTTT
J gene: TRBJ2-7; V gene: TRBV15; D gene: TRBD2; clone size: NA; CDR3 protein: CATSRELAGNYEQYF; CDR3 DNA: TGTGCCACCAGCAGAGAGCTAGCGGGGAACTACGAGCAGTACTTC
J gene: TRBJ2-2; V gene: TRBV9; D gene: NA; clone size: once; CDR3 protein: CASSVAPSGAGELFF; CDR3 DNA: TGTGCCAGCAGCGTAGCCCCATCGGGGGCCGGGGAGCTGTTTTTT
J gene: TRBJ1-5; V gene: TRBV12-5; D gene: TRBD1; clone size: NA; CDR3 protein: CASGLLSRQGASSNQPQHF; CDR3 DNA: TGTGCTAGTGGTTTGCTAAGCCGACAGGGGGCGAGTAGCAATCAGCCCCAGCATTTT
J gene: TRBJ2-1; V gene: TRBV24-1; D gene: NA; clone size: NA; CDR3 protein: CATSEGGQGEQFF; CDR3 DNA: TGTGCCACCAGTGAGGGGGGTCAGGGTGAGCAGTTCTTC
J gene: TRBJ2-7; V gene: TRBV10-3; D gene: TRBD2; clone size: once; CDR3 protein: CAISVKSGSSYEQYF; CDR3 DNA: TGTGCCATCAGTGTTAAGAGCGGGAGCTCCTACGAGCAGTACTTC
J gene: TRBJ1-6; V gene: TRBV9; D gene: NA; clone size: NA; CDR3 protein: CASRGTAAGSYNSPLHF; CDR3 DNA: TGTGCCAGCAGGGGAACAGCAGCGGGCTCCTATAATTCACCCCTCCACTTT
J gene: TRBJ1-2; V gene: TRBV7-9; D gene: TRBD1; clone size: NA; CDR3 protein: CASSLRGRGVSYGYTF; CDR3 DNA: TGTGCCAGCAGCTTAAGGGGCAGGGGGGTTAGCTATGGCTACACCTTC
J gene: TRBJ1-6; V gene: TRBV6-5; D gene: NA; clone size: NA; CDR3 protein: CASSYVVGRSSPLHF; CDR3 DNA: TGTGCCAGCAGTTACGTAGTAGGTCGGAGTTCACCCCTCCACTTT
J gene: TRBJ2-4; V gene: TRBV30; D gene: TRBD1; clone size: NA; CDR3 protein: CAWSEGALNIQYF; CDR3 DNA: TGTGCCTGGAGTGAGGGGGCGCTCAACATTCAGTACTTC
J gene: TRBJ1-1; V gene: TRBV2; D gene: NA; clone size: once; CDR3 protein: CASSGGSLTSEAFF; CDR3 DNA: TGTGCCAGCAGTGGGGGCTCCCTGACTTCTGAAGCTTTCTTT
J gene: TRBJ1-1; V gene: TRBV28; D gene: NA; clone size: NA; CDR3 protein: CASSAGDTNTEAFF; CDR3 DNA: TGTGCCAGCAGTGCCGGGGACACGAACACTGAAGCTTTCTTT
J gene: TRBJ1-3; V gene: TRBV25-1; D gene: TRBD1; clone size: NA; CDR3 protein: CASSEGQGAGNTIYF; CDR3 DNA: TGTGCCAGCAGTGAGGGACAGGGGGCTGGAAACACCATATATTTT
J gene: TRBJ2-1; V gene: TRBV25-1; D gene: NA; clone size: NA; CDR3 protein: CASSEGEQFF; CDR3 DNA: TGTGCCAGCAGTGAAGGGGAGCAGTTCTTC
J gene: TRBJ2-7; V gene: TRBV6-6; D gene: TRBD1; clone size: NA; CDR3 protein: CASRGTETHLQQYF; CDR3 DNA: TGTGCCAGCAGAGGGACAGAAACCCACCTACAGCAGTACTTC
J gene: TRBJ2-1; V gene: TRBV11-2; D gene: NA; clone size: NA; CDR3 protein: CASSLDGSSYNEQFF; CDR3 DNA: TGTGCCAGCAGCTTGGACGGGAGCTCCTACAATGAGCAGTTCTTC
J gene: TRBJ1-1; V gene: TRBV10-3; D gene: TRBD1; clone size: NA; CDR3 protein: CAISVTTGGGTEAFF; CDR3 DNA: TGTGCCATCAGTGTCACAACAGGGGGTGGCACTGAAGCTTTCTTT
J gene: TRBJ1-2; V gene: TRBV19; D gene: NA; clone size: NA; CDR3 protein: CASTGNYGYTF; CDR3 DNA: TGTGCCAGTACAGGAAACTATGGCTACACCTTC
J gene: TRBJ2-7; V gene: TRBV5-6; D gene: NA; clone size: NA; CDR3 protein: CASSLEQYEQYF; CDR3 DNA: TGTGCCAGCAGCTTGGAGCAGTACGAGCAGTACTTC
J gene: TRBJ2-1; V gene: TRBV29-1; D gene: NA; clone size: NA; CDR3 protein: CSVVGPGTKSNEQFF; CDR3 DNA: TGCAGCGTTGTGGGGCCCGGGACAAAATCCAATGAGCAGTTCTTC
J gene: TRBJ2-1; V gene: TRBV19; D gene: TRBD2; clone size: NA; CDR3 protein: CASSISSGGRYNEQFF; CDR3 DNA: TGTGCCAGTAGTATCTCTAGCGGGGGAAGATACAATGAGCAGTTCTTC
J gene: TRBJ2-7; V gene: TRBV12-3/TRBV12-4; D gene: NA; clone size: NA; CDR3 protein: CASSLDEVSQYF; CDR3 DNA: TGTGCCAGCAGTTTGGACGAGGTTTCTCAGTACTTC
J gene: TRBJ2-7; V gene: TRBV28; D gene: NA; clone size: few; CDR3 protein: CASSPWRRIYEQYF; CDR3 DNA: TGTGCCAGCAGTCCCTGGCGAAGGATCTACGAGCAGTACTTC
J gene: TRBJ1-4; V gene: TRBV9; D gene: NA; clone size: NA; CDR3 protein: CASSVAHATNEKLFF; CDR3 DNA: TGTGCCAGCAGCGTAGCGCACGCAACTAATGAAAAACTGTTTTTT
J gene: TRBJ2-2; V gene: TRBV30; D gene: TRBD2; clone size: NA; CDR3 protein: CAWLPLAALGGGELFF; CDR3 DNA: TGTGCCTGGCTTCCCCTAGCGGCCCTCGGGGGTGGGGAGCTGTTTTTT
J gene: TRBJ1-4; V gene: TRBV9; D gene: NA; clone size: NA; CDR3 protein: CASSVRSGGENEKLFF; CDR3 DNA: TGTGCCAGCAGCGTAAGGTCTGGGGGTGAAAATGAAAAACTGTTTTTT
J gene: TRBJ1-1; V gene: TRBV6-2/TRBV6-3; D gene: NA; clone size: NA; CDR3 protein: CASSTQGQSTEAFF; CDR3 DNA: TGTGCCAGCAGTACCCAAGGACAATCCACTGAAGCTTTCTTT
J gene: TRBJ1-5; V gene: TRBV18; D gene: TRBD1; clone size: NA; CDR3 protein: CASSPTGLDQPQHF; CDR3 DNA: TGTGCCAGCTCACCGACAGGGTTAGATCAGCCCCAGCATTTT
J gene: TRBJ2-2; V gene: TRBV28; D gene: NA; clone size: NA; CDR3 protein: CASSFYGATTGELFF; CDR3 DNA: TGTGCCAGCAGTTTTTACGGGGCGACCACCGGGGAGCTGTTTTTT
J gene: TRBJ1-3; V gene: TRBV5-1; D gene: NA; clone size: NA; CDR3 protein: CASSLDLRGSGNTIYF; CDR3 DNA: TGCGCCAGCAGCTTGGACCTTCGGGGCTCTGGAAACACCATATATTTT
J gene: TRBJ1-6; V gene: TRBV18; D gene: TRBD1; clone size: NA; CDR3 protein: CASRDRESPLHF; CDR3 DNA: TGTGCCAGCCGGGACAGGGAGTCACCCCTCCACTTT
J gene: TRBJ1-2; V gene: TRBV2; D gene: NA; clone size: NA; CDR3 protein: CASSAVGANYGYTF; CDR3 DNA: TGTGCCAGCAGTGCAGTTGGAGCTAACTATGGCTACACCTTC
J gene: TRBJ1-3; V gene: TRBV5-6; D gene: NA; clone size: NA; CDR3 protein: CASSLAMGALIGNTIYF; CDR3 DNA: TGTGCCAGCAGCTTGGCGATGGGCGCCCTAATCGGGAACACCATATATTTT
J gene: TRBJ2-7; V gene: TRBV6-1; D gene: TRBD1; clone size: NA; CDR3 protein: CASSESGRGIFEQYF; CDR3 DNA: TGTGCCAGCAGTGAAAGTGGCAGGGGGATATTCGAGCAGTACTTC
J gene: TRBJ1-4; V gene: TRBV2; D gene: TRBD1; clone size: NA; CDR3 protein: CASSPRTGGREKLFF; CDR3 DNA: TGTGCCAGCAGCCCGCGGACAGGGGGCCGGGAAAAACTGTTTTTT
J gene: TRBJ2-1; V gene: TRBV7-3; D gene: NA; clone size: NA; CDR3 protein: CASSLWAGKAQFF; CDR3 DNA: TGTGCCAGCAGCTTATGGGCCGGTAAGGCGCAGTTCTTC
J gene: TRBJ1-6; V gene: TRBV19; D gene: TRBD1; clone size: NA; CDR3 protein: CASSIGTGYNSPLHF; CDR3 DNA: TGTGCCAGTAGTATAGGGACAGGGTATAATTCACCCCTCCACTTT
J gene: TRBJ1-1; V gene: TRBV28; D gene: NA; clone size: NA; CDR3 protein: CASSFPDRVSSAFF; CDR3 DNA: TGTGCCAGCAGTTTCCCGGACCGTGTGAGTTCGGCTTTCTTT
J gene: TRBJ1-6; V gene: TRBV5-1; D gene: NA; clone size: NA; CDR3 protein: CASSPLVGGQAPLHF; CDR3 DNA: TGCGCCAGCAGCCCCCTCGTGGGGGGGCAGGCACCCCTCCACTTT
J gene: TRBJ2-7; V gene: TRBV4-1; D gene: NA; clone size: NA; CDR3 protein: CASSRGVYEQYF; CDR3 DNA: TGCGCCAGCAGCCGGGGAGTCTACGAGCAGTACTTC
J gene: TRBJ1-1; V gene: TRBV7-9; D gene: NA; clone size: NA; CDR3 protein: CASTWGTEAFF; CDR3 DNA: TGTGCCAGCACGTGGGGGACTGAAGCTTTCTTT
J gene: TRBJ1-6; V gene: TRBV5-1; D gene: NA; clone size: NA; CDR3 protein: CASSLELSGSSYNSPLHF; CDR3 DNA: TGCGCCAGCAGCTTGGAACTCTCCGGGAGCTCCTATAATTCACCCCTCCACTTT
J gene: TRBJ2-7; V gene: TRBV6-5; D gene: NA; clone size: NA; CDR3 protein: CASSYQRISSYEQYF; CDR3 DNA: TGTGCCAGCAGTTACCAGCGGATAAGCTCCTACGAGCAGTACTTC
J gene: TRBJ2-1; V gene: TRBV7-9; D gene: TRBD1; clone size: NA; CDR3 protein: CASSLAWDSVNEQFF; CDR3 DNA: TGTGCCAGCAGCTTAGCGTGGGACAGCGTCAATGAGCAGTTCTTC
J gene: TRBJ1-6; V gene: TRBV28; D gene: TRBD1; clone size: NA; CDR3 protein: CASSGTGDNSPLHF; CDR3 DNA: TGTGCCAGCAGCGGGACAGGGGATAATTCACCCCTCCACTTT
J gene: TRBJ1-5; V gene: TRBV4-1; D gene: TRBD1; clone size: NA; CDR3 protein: CASSQSTGTGDFNQPQHF; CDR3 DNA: TGCGCCAGCAGCCAATCCACCGGGACAGGGGATTTCAATCAGCCCCAGCATTTT
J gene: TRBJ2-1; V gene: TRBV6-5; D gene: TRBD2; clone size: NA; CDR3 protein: CASSYPQDSGGYEQFF; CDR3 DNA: TGTGCCAGCAGTTATCCCCAGGATAGCGGGGGTTATGAGCAGTTCTTC
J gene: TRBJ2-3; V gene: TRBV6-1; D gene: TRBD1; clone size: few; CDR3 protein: CASRRDRATDTQYF; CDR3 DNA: TGTGCCAGCAGGAGGGACAGGGCCACAGATACGCAGTATTTT
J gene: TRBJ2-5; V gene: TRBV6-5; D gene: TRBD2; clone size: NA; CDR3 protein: CASSSYLGGDETQYF; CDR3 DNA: TGTGCCAGCAGCTCCTACCTCGGGGGGGACGAGACCCAGTACTTC
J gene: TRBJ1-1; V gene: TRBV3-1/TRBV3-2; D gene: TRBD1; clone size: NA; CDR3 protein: CASSSNRGGNTEAFF; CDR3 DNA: TGTGCCAGCAGCTCTAACAGGGGCGGGAACACTGAAGCTTTCTTT
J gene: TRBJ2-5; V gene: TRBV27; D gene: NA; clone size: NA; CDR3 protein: CASSFGPRQETQYF; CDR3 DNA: TGTGCCAGCAGTTTTGGGCCAAGACAAGAGACCCAGTACTTC